Listed here are 25 T cell receptor beta chains from one sample, sequenced in a study of T cells in Graves' hyperthyroidism and ophthalmopathy. TCR beta CDR3 regions were amplified from RNA. The HTBI set primed first-round TCR CDR3 RT-PCR. Via MiXCR, TCRdb re-called the multiplex PCR reads, giving one row per CDR3 protein. The sample gives under 350,000 distinct CDR3 sequences, approximately 14% of which show up once; approximately 35% is in the top ten. Source material: blood. All receptors derive from a woman aged 40 to 50 with Graves' ophthalmopathy.

This clonotype was found many times. The CDR3 bases are TGTGCCAGCAGTCATAACATCGGGGCACAGGGGACAGATACGCAGTATTTT. Amino acids: CASSHNIGAQGTDTQYF. This chain connects TRBV6-1 to TRBJ2-3, with 7 positions matching TRBD1. Trimming cost V 5 bases and J 3 bases; bases outside gene matches: 14. The CDR3 is 17 amino acids. Germline CDR1 reads MNHNS; CDR2 reads SASEGT.

In its sample, this clonotype was seen many times. The rearrangement uses TRBV20-1 and TRBJ2-1; D is unresolved. Trimming removed 5 bases at V and 0 bases at J, with 11 bases between. The length of the CDR3 is 14 residues. The V gene's germline CDR1 is DFQATT and CDR2 SNEGSKA (reference sequence). CDR3 amino acids: CSAQKLFSYNEQFF. The CDR3 DNA sequence: TGCAGTGCTCAGAAACTTTTCTCCTACAATGAGCAGTTCTTC.

This clonotype showed up just a few times. V is TRBV13 and J is TRBJ2-1; 11 bases map to TRBD2. Germline loops: CDR1 PRHDT, CDR2 FYEKMQ (reference sequence). Trimming took 0 bases from V and 2 from J; bases not matched to a gene: 6. CDR3 length: 18 residues. CDR3 region: CASSLGLAGESPYNEQFF. CDR3 nucleotide sequence: TGTGCCAGCAGCTTAGGACTAGCGGGAGAGAGTCCCTACAATGAGCAGTTCTTC. Complete variable domain (other parts from reference TRBV13 and TRBJ2-1): AAGVIQSPRHLIKEKRETATLKCYPIPRHDTVYWYQQGPGQDPQFLISFYEKMQSDKGSIPDRFSAQQFSDYHSELNMSSLELGDSALYFCASSLGLAGESPYNEQFFGPGTRLTVL.

The V call is TRBV29-1, the J call TRBJ2-1; 7 bases line up with TRBD1. CDR3 length: 13 residues. CDR1 and CDR2 from the germline V gene are SQVTM and ANQGSEA. The V segment lost 6 bases and the J segment 5 bases; nucleotides outside the gene matches: 7. CDR3 bases: TGCAGCGTACAGACAGGGTCGGACAATGAGCAGTTCTTC. Its translation: CSVQTGSDNEQFF.

This clonotype has a count of ten or more. This chain links TRBV28 with TRBJ1-1; possibly TRBD1 for D (5 bases). The CDR3 has 15 amino acids. Germline CDR1 is MDHEN and CDR2 is SYDVKM. V was pared by 3 bases and J by 1 base, with 12 bases between. CDR3 coding DNA: TGTGCCAGCAGTTTCTCAACAGGAAGGAACACTGAAGCTTTCTTT. Protein product: CASSFSTGRNTEAFF.

Many counts were recorded for this clonotype. This rearrangement joins TRBV2 to TRBJ2-3; 8 bases are a match to TRBD2. Germline CDR1 reads SNHLY; CDR2 reads FYNNEI. Losses at the gene ends were 6 bases for V and 4 bases for J; bases not matched to a gene: 3. The CDR3 is 13 amino acids. This CDR3 is CASRKAGADTQYF. In nucleotides, the CDR3 is TGTGCCAGCAGGAAAGCGGGGGCAGATACGCAGTATTTT.

This clonotype was seen more than once but under ten times. This sequence joins TRBV19 and TRBJ1-2; no clear D. The germline gives CDR1 LNHDA, CDR2 SQIVND (reference sequence). V lost 2 bases, J lost 4 bases, and 11 bases lay in between. The CDR3 loop spans 14 amino acids. CDR3 sequence (DNA): TGTGCCAGTAGTATAAAGGAGCCCTCCTATGGCTACACCTTC. It codes for CASSIKEPSYGYTF.

This clonotype has ten or more counts. This rearrangement joins TRBV2 to TRBJ1-4, with TRBD1 as a possible D gene (6 bases). The germline V and J ends were trimmed by 7 bases and 8 bases, with 14 bases remaining between them. The CDR3 is 13 amino acids. The germline V gene encodes CDR1 SNHLY and CDR2 FYNNEI. Here the CDR3 reads CASKGGTEEKLFF. The CDR3 nucleotides are TGTGCCAGCAAGGGGGGAACGGAGGAAAAACTGTTTTTT.

Comments on this clonotype: It is likely a read error, because the conserved phenylalanine at the end of the CDR3 is missing. The J gene is TRBJ1-3, the V gene TRBV14; possible D gene TRBD1, 6 bases. Looked up from germline, CDR1 is SGHDN and CDR2 is FVKESK. The CDR3 spans 17 residues. V was shortened by 0 bases and J by 0 bases, with 12 bases between the two germline ends. The CDR3 loop reads CASSQERGISSGNTIYV. The DNA for the CDR3 is TGTGCCAGCAGCCAAGAAAGGGGGATCAGCTCTGGAAACACCATATATGTT.

Note on this clonotype: A read error may be the cause here, since a much bigger clone is one base away. V and J are TRBV2 and TRBJ2-3; 9 nucleotides align to TRBD1. Germline-derived CDR1 and CDR2 are SNHLY and FYNNEI. CDR3 length equals 18 residues. The V and J ends lost 7 bases and 3 bases, in that order; junction bases with no gene match: 17. The chain's CDR3 is CASTGIELIGQGTDTQYF. The CDR3 region has the DNA TGTGCCAGCACCGGAATTGAATTAATTGGACAGGGGACAGATACGCAGTATTTT.

This clonotype was recorded a few times. The chain employs TRBV13 and TRBJ2-2, with D unresolved. The germline V gene has CDR1 PRHDT and CDR2 FYEKMQ (reference sequence). The V gene lost 0 bases and the J gene lost 6 bases, with 11 bases spanning the gap. The CDR3 extends over 15 amino acids. The CDR3 coding sequence is TGTGCCAGCAGCTTAGGCATGCAGTCTCCCGGGGAGCTGTTTTTT. It yields the protein CASSLGMQSPGELFF. The full variable domain, in which reference TRBV13 and TRBJ2-2 provide the parts outside the CDR3, is AAGVIQSPRHLIKEKRETATLKCYPIPRHDTVYWYQQGPGQDPQFLISFYEKMQSDKGSIPDRFSAQQFSDYHSELNMSSLELGDSALYFCASSLGMQSPGELFFGEGSRLTVL.

Comment on this clonotype: A much bigger clone sits one base away, suggesting this may be a read error. Because it lacks the conserved phenylalanine or tryptophan at the end, this CDR3 is likely a read error. This sequence joins TRBV6-2 or TRBV6-3 and TRBJ2-7, with TRBD1 as a possible D gene (6 bases). The CDR3 extends over 13 amino acids. The V end was cut by 6 bases, the J end by 6 bases, with 15 bases between. CDR1 is MNHEY and CDR2 is SVGEGT in the germline V gene. The CDR3 here is CASRGHGPLEQYL. The CDR3 region has the DNA TGTGCCAGCAGGGGACATGGTCCCCTCGAGCAGTACCTC.

This clonotype was found many times. This chain connects TRBV2 to TRBJ1-1; TRBD1 matches 10 bases. Germline loops: CDR1 SNHLY, CDR2 FYNNEI. The CDR3 covers 18 residues. The V gene end was trimmed by 2 bases and the J gene end by 4 bases; junction bases not matched to a gene: 13. DNA of the CDR3: TGTGCCAGCAGTGAAACCCCGAGACAGGGGGCAGGAGGCACTGAAGCTTTCTTT. It encodes CASSETPRQGAGGTEAFF.

The V and J genes are TRBV6-2 or TRBV6-3 and TRBJ1-1; D gene unclear. With 8 bases removed from V and 1 base from J, the gap between germline ends came to 8 bases. This CDR3 has 12 residues. CDR1 and CDR2 from the germline V gene are MNHEY and SVGEGT. The DNA for the CDR3 is TGTGCCAGCTATAACAAGAACACTGAAGCTTTCTTT. Protein: CASYNKNTEAFF.

This clonotype was seen ten or more times. The rearrangement links TRBV20-1 to TRBJ2-7; the D gene is possibly TRBD1 (5 bases). The V gene lost 2 bases and the J gene lost 7 bases, with 9 bases spanning the gap. In germline, CDR1 is DFQATT, CDR2 SNEGSKA (reference sequence). This CDR3 spans 11 amino acids. The CDR3 DNA reads TGCAGTGCTAGAAAAGGGGTGGAGCAGTACTTC. It encodes CSARKGVEQYF.

The CDR3 here is CASSLLGQGAAADTQYF. The CDR3 nucleotides are TGTGCCAGCAGTTTATTGGGACAGGGGGCGGCGGCAGATACGCAGTATTTT. The rearrangement joins TRBV28 to TRBJ2-3; 12 bases match TRBD1. The V segment lost 1 base and the J segment 4 bases; nucleotides outside the gene matches: 6. CDR3 size: 17 residues. Germline V lookup: CDR1 MDHEN, CDR2 SYDVKM.

Many counts were recorded for this clonotype. The chain uses TRBV28 and TRBJ2-1; 10 positions match TRBD2. Trimming took 2 bases from V and 7 from J; bases not matched to a gene: 11. Germline V gene data show CDR1 as MDHEN and CDR2 as SYDVKM. This CDR3 has 17 amino acids. The CDR3 bases are TGTGCCAGCAGTTTACGCCCTAGCGGGAGAAGGAGGAATGAGCAGTTCTTC. Its translation is CASSLRPSGRRRNEQFF.

A few counts support this clonotype. The CDR3 protein is CATSRGAGAGEQDTQYF. CDR3 sequence (DNA): TGTGCCACCAGCAGAGGTGCCGGAGCGGGGGAACAAGATACGCAGTATTTT. V is TRBV15 and J is TRBJ2-3; TRBD2 aligns across 8 bases. Germline values: CDR1 LNHNV, CDR2 YYDKDF (reference sequence). V trimming: 1 base; J trimming: 5 bases; junction bases outside the gene matches: 11. The CDR3 is made up of 17 amino acids.

This clonotype was observed many times. The chain has TRBV11-3 and TRBJ2-7; D is unresolved. This CDR3 region has 13 residues. Germline CDR1 is SGHNT and CDR2 is YENEEA. Trimming cost V 2 bases and J 2 bases, with 7 bases left between them. The CDR3 DNA is TGTGCCAGCAGCTTAATGGCGGCCTACGAGCAGTACTTC. This gives the protein CASSLMAAYEQYF.

This clonotype was recorded many times. The V gene is TRBV14, the J gene TRBJ2-7, with D possibly being TRBD2 (6 bases). Looked up from germline, CDR1 is SGHDN and CDR2 is FVKESK. This CDR3 contains 14 residues. Trimming removed 4 bases at V and 3 bases at J, with 13 bases between. CDR3 region: CASSLRGTVYEQYF. CDR3 sequence (DNA): TGTGCCAGCAGCCTCCGGGGGACCGTCTACGAGCAGTACTTC.

Ten or more counts support this clonotype. The genes are TRBV27 and TRBJ2-3; TRBD1 or TRBD2 may be the D gene (5 bases each). The CDR3 has 16 residues. Germline V gives CDR1 MNHEY, CDR2 SMNVEV (reference sequence). V lost 6 bases to trimming and J lost 2 bases, with 18 bases between them. CDR3 sequence: CASSTGTLVSTDTQYF. In DNA form, the CDR3 reads TGTGCCAGCAGCACCGGGACCTTAGTGTCCACAGATACGCAGTATTTT.

To note about this clonotype: A much larger clone lies one base from this, so it may be a read error. The chain uses TRBV11-2 and TRBJ2-5; a possible D gene is TRBD2 (5 bases). The CDR3 totals 16 residues. CDR1 and CDR2 from the germline V gene are SGHAT and FQNNGV. V lost 4 bases to trimming and J lost 7 bases, with 22 bases between them. CDR3 in amino acids: CASSSRGPTSSGTQYF. For the CDR3, the DNA is TGTGCCAGCAGCTCCCGGGGTCCCACTAGTTCCGGGACCCAGTACTTC.

This clonotype was recorded many times. This chain uses TRBV18 with TRBJ2-3; D call uncertain. The CDR3 is 16 residues long. Germline CDR1 reads KGHSH; CDR2 reads LQKENI. Trimming cost V 4 bases and J 0 bases, with 14 bases left between them. For the CDR3, the DNA is TGTGCCAGCTCACAGCTGGACCTCACTAGCACAGATACGCAGTATTTT. The encoded protein is CASSQLDLTSTDTQYF.

The V call is TRBV5-6, the J call TRBJ1-2; no firm D call. Germline lookup yields CDR1 SGHDT and CDR2 YYEEEE. The V and J ends lost 4 bases and 9 bases respectively, with 10 bases between them. CDR3 length: 11 amino acids. This chain's CDR3 is CASSLLWSYTF. The DNA of the CDR3 is TGTGCCAGCAGCCTATTATGGAGCTACACCTTC.

This clonotype was detected ten times or more. The chain uses TRBV14 and TRBJ1-1, with D unclear. The V end lost 1 base, the J end lost 10 bases, and 13 bases lay between the germline ends. CDR1 is SGHDN, CDR2 FVKESK, per germline. The CDR3 extends over 13 amino acids. The CDR3 loop reads CASSQGPWLGAFF. The CDR3 DNA follows: TGTGCCAGCAGCCAAGGGCCGTGGCTTGGAGCTTTCTTT. Filled out from reference TRBV14 and TRBJ1-1, the complete variable domain reads EAGVTQFPSHSVIEKGQTVTLRCDPISGHDNLYWYRRVMGKEIKFLLHFVKESKQDESGMPNNRFLAERTGGTYSTLKVQPAELEDSGVYFCASSQGPWLGAFFGQGTRLTVV.